This T cell receptor (beta chain) derives from a study of cytotoxic CD8 clonotypes in ibrutinib-treated CLL. General study findings and limits: Few clonotypes were public, and these shrank or held steady under treatment. Samples from sustained-remission and progressing patients were taken at different times.

Profiling relied on immunoSEQ multiplex PCR, and the TCRdb table lists in-frame clones only, not all of them. The repertoire has 65,000 to 90,000 clones, roughly 80% of them found once; the top ten carry 38%. Germline-derived CDR1 and CDR2 are MNHNY and SVGAGI (reference sequence). The CDR3 has 14 amino acids. V was pared by 2 bases and J by 3 bases, with 4 bases of the junction left unmatched. As for this clone: Its antigen is still unknown.

The sequenced sample was PBMCs, obtained after 24 months of ibrutinib treatment. The receptor was derived from a human donor with chronic lymphocytic leukemia. The chain employs TRBV6-6 and TRBJ2-7; 7 bases map to TRBD1. The CDR3 sequence: CASSYRDRLYEQYF. CDR3 coding DNA: TGTGCCAGCAGTTACCGGGACAGACTCTACGAGCAGTACTTC.